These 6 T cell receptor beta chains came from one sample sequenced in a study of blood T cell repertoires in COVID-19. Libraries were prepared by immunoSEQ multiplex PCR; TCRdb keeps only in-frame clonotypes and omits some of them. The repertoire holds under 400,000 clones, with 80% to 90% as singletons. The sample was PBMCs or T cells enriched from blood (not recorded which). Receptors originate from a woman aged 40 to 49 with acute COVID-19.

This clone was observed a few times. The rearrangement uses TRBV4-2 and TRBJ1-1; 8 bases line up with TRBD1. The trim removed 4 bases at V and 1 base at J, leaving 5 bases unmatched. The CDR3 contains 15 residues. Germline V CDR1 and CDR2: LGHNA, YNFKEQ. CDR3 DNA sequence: TGTGCCAGCAGCCCGGACAGGGCCCGGAACACTGAAGCTTTCTTT. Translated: CASSPDRARNTEAFF.

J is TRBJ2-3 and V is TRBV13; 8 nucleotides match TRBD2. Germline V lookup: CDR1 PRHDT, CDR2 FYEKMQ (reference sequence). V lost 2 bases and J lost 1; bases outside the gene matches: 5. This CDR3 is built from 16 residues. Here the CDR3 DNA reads TGTGCCAGCAGCTTACCCTTGGGACTAGGCACAGATACGCAGTATTTT. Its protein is CASSLPLGLGTDTQYF.

The CDR3: CASSVEGGKGMNTGELFF. CDR3 sequence (DNA): TGTGCCAGCAGCGTAGAAGGCGGGAAAGGGATGAACACCGGGGAGCTGTTTTTT. The chain uses TRBV9 and TRBJ2-2; possibly TRBD2 for D (6 bases). Trimming removed 0 bases at V and 1 base at J, with 16 bases between. Germline CDR1 reads SGDLS; CDR2 reads YYNGEE. The CDR3 sequence is 18 residues long. The variable domain in full, completed from reference TRBV9 and TRBJ2-2, reads DSGVTQTPKHLITATGQRVTLRCSPRSGDLSVYWYQQSLDQGLQFLIQYYNGEERAKGNILERFSAQQFPDLHSELNLSSLELGDSALYFCASSVEGGKGMNTGELFFGEGSRLTVL.

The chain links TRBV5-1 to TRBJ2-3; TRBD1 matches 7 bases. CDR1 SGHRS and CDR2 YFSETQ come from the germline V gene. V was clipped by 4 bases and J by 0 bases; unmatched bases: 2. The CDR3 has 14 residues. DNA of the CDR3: TGCGCCAGCAGCCCGGGACAGAGCACAGATACGCAGTATTTT. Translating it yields CASSPGQSTDTQYF.

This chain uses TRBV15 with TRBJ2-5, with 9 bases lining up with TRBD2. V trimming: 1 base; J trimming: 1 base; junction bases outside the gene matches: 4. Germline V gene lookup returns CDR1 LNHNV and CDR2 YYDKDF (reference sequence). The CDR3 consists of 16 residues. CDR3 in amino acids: CATSRVGAGGQETQYF. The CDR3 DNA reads TGTGCCACCAGCAGAGTCGGAGCGGGGGGCCAAGAGACCCAGTACTTC.

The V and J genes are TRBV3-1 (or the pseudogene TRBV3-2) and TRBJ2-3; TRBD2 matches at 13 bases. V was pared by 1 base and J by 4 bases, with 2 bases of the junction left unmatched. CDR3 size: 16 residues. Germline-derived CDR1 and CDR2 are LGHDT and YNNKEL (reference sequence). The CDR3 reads CASSQVTSGGSDTQYF. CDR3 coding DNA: TGTGCCAGCAGCCAAGTGACTAGCGGGGGGTCAGATACGCAGTATTTT.